Below, one T cell receptor (beta chain) is given with its context. Germline V gives CDR1 MNHEY, CDR2 SMNVEV (reference sequence). Trimming cost V 8 bases and J 6 bases; bases outside gene matches: 21. This CDR3 has 17 amino acids. These data belong to a study of blood T cell repertoires in COVID-19. Study details: Samples representing acute and convalescent COVID-19 were sourced from the United States, Italy and Spain.

Ages ranged from about 18 to 100 years, with residence in more than 20 US areas. Repertoires were generated with immunoSEQ multiplex PCR, while TCRdb's copy carries only in-frame clones and drops some. This sample carries about 330,000 clones, approximately 92% of them seen once, and the ten largest clones take approximately 17%. The sample consisted of PBMCs or T cells enriched from blood (not recorded which). This TCR derives from a woman in her twenties or thirties who had recovered from COVID-19. The chain employs TRBV27 and TRBJ1-2; 7 nucleotides line up with TRBD1. CDR3: CASGSSLDRVGKDGYTF. The CDR3 DNA is TGTGCCAGCGGGTCCTCCCTCGACAGGGTCGGAAAGGATGGCTACACCTTC.